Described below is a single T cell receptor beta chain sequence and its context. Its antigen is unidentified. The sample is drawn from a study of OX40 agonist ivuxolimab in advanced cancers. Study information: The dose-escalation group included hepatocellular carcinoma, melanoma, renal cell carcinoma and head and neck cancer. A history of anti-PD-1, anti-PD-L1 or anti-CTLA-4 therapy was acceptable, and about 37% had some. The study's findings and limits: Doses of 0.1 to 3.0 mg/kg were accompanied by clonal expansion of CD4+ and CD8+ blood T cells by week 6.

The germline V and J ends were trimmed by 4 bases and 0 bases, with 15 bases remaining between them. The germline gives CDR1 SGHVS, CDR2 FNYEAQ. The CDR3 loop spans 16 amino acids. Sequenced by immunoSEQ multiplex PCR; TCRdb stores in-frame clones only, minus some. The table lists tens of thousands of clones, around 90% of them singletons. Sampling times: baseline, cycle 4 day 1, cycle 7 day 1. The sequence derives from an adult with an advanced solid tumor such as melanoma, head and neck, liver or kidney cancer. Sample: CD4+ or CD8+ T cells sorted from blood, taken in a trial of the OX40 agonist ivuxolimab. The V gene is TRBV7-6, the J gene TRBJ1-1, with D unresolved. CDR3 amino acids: CASSYMGTLVNTEAFF. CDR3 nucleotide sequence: TGTGCCAGCAGCTACATGGGCACTTTAGTGAACACTGAAGCTTTCTTT.